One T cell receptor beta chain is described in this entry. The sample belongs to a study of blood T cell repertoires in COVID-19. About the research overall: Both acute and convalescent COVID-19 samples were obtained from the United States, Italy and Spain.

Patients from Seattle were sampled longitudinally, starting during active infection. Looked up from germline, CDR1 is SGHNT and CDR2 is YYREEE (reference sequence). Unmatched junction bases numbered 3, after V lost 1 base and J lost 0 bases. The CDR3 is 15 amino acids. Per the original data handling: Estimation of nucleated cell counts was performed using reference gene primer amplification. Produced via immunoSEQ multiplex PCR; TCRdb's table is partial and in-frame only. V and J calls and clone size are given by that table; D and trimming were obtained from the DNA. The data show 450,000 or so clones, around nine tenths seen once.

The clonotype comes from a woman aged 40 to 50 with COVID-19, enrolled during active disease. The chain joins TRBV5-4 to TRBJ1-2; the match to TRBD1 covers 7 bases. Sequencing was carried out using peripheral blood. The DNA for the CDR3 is TGTGCCAGCAGCTTGACCGGGACAGCTAACTATGGCTACACCTTC. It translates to CASSLTGTANYGYTF.